The subject of this entry is one T cell receptor (beta chain). What it recognizes is unknown. This specimen belongs to a study of cytomegalovirus exposure and HLA in healthy donors. J gave up 3 bases and V 5 bases, and 9 bases lay outside the gene matches. Germline values: CDR1 LNHDA, CDR2 SQIVND (reference sequence). This CDR3 contains 15 residues. The study's findings and limits: Most TCR sequences were uncommon, yet certain public TCRs appeared in many donors. The classifier reportedly diagnosed cytomegalovirus status with high specificity and sensitivity.

It was with 60 Vbeta and 13 Jbeta primers that the PCR ran. Libraries were prepared by immunoSEQ multiplex PCR; TCRdb keeps only in-frame clonotypes and omits some of them. This table holds roughly 160,000 clones, over 75% found once. The sequence came from a man aged 18 to 29 in good health and CMV-seropositive. This chain uses TRBV19 with TRBJ2-7; 8 nucleotides align to TRBD1. The sequenced sample consisted of PBMCs. CDR3 protein: CASSPRTGRGYEQYF. The CDR3 DNA reads TGTGCCAGTAGTCCACGGACAGGGAGAGGCTACGAGCAGTACTTC.